The present TCR beta chain was sequenced within a study of blood T cell repertoires in COVID-19. About the study: The United States, Italy and Spain provided the acute and convalescent COVID-19 samples. Sample material is recorded as cDNA or gDNA derived from T cells, B-cell-depleted T cells, or PBMCs.

Per the original data handling: It was from reference gene primer amplification that nucleated cell counts were estimated. Assay: immunoSEQ multiplex PCR; the TCRdb copy retains only in-frame clones and omits some. D and trimming were read from the DNA, whereas the V and J calls and clone size are those reported in that table. The data show approximately 50,000 clones, approximately 87% seen once. The CDR3 totals 18 residues. Per germline, CDR1 LGHDT and CDR2 YNNKEL (reference sequence). V lost 0 bases, J lost 0 bases, and 18 bases lay in between. This clone was seen at least ten times. The chain uses TRBV3-1 (or the pseudogene TRBV3-2) and TRBJ2-7; D might be TRBD1 (5 bases). The receptor's source is a human donor in a cohort sampled during active COVID-19. Sequencing was done on a sample of peripheral blood. CDR3: CASSQDLIREDSSYEQYF. The CDR3 DNA reads as TGTGCCAGCAGCCAAGATCTCATCAGGGAAGATAGCTCCTACGAGCAGTACTTC.